This T cell receptor (beta chain) is drawn from a study of CD8 T cells in ankylosing spondylitis. General study results and limits: Blood of patients with ankylosing spondylitis appeared to be characterized by a TCR beta motif of seven or eight highly homologous variants. CD8+ disease-linked clones were present at relatively low frequencies in blood.

TCRdb recomputed calls from the 5' RACE reads with MiXCR, one row per CDR3 protein. The data contain a few hundred thousand distinct CDR3 sequences, approximately 20% of them seen just once; the ten biggest clones take up about two fifths. A remark on this clonotype: Its antigen is still unknown.

Sequencing used blood, either unsorted or a sorted T cell fraction (not recorded which). The source is a male donor with ankylosing spondylitis.

In nucleotides, the CDR3 is TGTGCCAGCAGTGCACAGGGAGTGGGTGAAAAACTGTTTTTT. It translates to CASSAQGVGEKLFF. The chain carries TRBV27 and TRBJ1-4; TRBD1 is a possible D gene (6 bases). Trimming pared 5 bases from V and 7 bases from J, leaving 14 bases between. CDR1 and CDR2 (germline): MNHEY, SMNVEV (reference sequence). The CDR3 contains 14 residues.